A selection of T cell receptor beta chains follows, all from one sample in a study of T-cell reconstitution after alpha-beta-depleted transplantation in children. A single record per CDR3 protein comes from TCRdb applying MiXCR to the PCR reads. The sample holds a few hundred thousand distinct CDR3 sequences, nearly 10% seen once. Sequencing used PBMCs from the stem cell graft donor, obtained from the stem cell graft. The receptors come from a human donor who donated a stem cell graft to a child with SCID. The CDR3 runs from the conserved cysteine through the conserved F or W. Fields, in order: V gene, clone size, J gene, D gene, CDR3 DNA, CDR3 protein. A D gene is named only where the DNA matches it firmly. Rows may omit the clone size; those that give it use once, few, many or a size class.

v_call: TRBV7-8
clone_size: .
j_call: TRBJ2-7
d_call: TRBD1
cdr3_nt: TGTGCCAGCAGCTCACTCCAGTTCACAGGGGGCGACGAGCAGTACTTC
cdr3_aa: CASSSLQFTGGDEQYF

v_call: TRBV12-3/TRBV12-4
clone_size: .
j_call: TRBJ1-5
d_call: .
cdr3_nt: TGTGCCAGCAGTACCTGGTTGGGCAATCAGCCCCAGCATTTT
cdr3_aa: CASSTWLGNQPQHF

v_call: TRBV12-3/TRBV12-4
clone_size: .
j_call: TRBJ2-7
d_call: TRBD2
cdr3_nt: TGTGCCAGCAGCCTAGCTAGCGGGGGGGCCTACGAGCAGTACTTC
cdr3_aa: CASSLASGGAYEQYF

v_call: TRBV7-3
clone_size: many
j_call: TRBJ2-2
d_call: .
cdr3_nt: TGTGCCAGCAGCTTAAGTACGACCGGGGAGCTGTTTTTT
cdr3_aa: CASSLSTTGELFF

v_call: TRBV7-9
clone_size: many
j_call: TRBJ1-4
d_call: .
cdr3_nt: TGTGCCAGCAGCTTTTCTGCCAGTAATGAAAAACTGTTTTTT
cdr3_aa: CASSFSASNEKLFF

v_call: TRBV14
clone_size: .
j_call: TRBJ2-7
d_call: .
cdr3_nt: TGTGCCAGCAGCCAAGATTTCGGTCCAGGTCAAGAGCAGTACTTC
cdr3_aa: CASSQDFGPGQEQYF

v_call: TRBV7-8
clone_size: few
j_call: TRBJ1-1
d_call: .
cdr3_nt: TGTGCCAGCAGCCTCAGGAGGGACAAACCGAACACTGAAGCTTTCTTT
cdr3_aa: CASSLRRDKPNTEAFF

v_call: TRBV2
clone_size: few
j_call: TRBJ1-5
d_call: .
cdr3_nt: TGTGCCAGCAGTATACAGGGAGCGAGTCAGCCCCAGCATTTT
cdr3_aa: CASSIQGASQPQHF

v_call: TRBV6-5
clone_size: .
j_call: TRBJ1-3
d_call: .
cdr3_nt: TGTGCCAGCAGTTACGATGGGGGAATGGGAAACACCATATATTTT
cdr3_aa: CASSYDGGMGNTIYF

v_call: TRBV27
clone_size: .
j_call: TRBJ1-1
d_call: .
cdr3_nt: TGTGCCAGCAGTTCAATTCCCGGGGTTACCCCCCTAAACACTGAAGCTTTCTTT
cdr3_aa: CASSSIPGVTPLNTEAFF

v_call: TRBV3-1
clone_size: .
j_call: TRBJ2-7
d_call: TRBD1
cdr3_nt: TGTGCCAGCAGCCACAGACAGGGGGCGTCCGACGAGCAGTACTTC
cdr3_aa: CASSHRQGASDEQYF

v_call: TRBV20-1
clone_size: .
j_call: TRBJ2-1
d_call: .
cdr3_nt: TGCAGTGCTAGAGATACGGGGGGCCAATACAATGAGCAGTTCTTC
cdr3_aa: CSARDTGGQYNEQFF

v_call: TRBV3-1
clone_size: .
j_call: TRBJ2-2
d_call: TRBD1
cdr3_nt: TGTGCCAGCAGCCTACGGACAGGGGCGCTGGAGCTGTTTTTT
cdr3_aa: CASSLRTGALELFF

v_call: TRBV12-3/TRBV12-4
clone_size: few
j_call: TRBJ2-1
d_call: TRBD1
cdr3_nt: TGTGCCAGCAGTGTCAGGGGGATGAACAATGAGCAGTTCTTC
cdr3_aa: CASSVRGMNNEQFF

v_call: TRBV5-1
clone_size: .
j_call: TRBJ1-1
d_call: .
cdr3_nt: TGCGCCAGCAGCTTGGGTGGGGTGGAAGCTTTCTTT
cdr3_aa: CASSLGGVEAFF

v_call: TRBV11-2
clone_size: .
j_call: TRBJ1-2
d_call: .
cdr3_nt: TGTGCCAGCAGCTTAGCGGGGGCCTATGGCTACACCTTC
cdr3_aa: CASSLAGAYGYTF

v_call: TRBV5-1
clone_size: .
j_call: TRBJ2-5
d_call: .
cdr3_nt: TGCGCCAGCAGCTTTGTGTCGGCAGGGGAAGAGACCCAGTACTTC
cdr3_aa: CASSFVSAGEETQYF

v_call: TRBV5-1
clone_size: few
j_call: TRBJ2-7
d_call: TRBD1
cdr3_nt: TGCGCCAGCAGCCGCTTGAGGGACAGGAGGACCTACGAGCAGTACTTC
cdr3_aa: CASSRLRDRRTYEQYF

v_call: TRBV7-9
clone_size: .
j_call: TRBJ2-2
d_call: .
cdr3_nt: TGTGCCAGCAGCTTAAGGGCGGCAGGGGAGCTGTTTTTT
cdr3_aa: CASSLRAAGELFF

v_call: TRBV5-1
clone_size: few
j_call: TRBJ2-6
d_call: .
cdr3_nt: TGCGCCAGCAGCTTGGTCAGGCTTGACTCTGGGGCCAACGTCCTGACTTTC
cdr3_aa: CASSLVRLDSGANVLTF

v_call: TRBV6-2/TRBV6-3
clone_size: .
j_call: TRBJ2-3
d_call: TRBD2
cdr3_nt: TGTGCCAGCAGTTGGAAAACTAGCGGGGTCACAGATACGCAGTATTTT
cdr3_aa: CASSWKTSGVTDTQYF

v_call: TRBV7-9
clone_size: few
j_call: TRBJ2-1
d_call: .
cdr3_nt: TGTGCCAGCAACCGGGACGGCAATGAGCAGTTCTTC
cdr3_aa: CASNRDGNEQFF

v_call: TRBV25-1
clone_size: many
j_call: TRBJ2-5
d_call: .
cdr3_nt: TGTGCCAGCAGTGCCTTCCGGGCGCCAAAAACCCAGTACTTC
cdr3_aa: CASSAFRAPKTQYF

v_call: TRBV9
clone_size: many
j_call: TRBJ2-5
d_call: TRBD1
cdr3_nt: TGTGCCAGCAGCGTAGAGAAAGGGACAGCACAAGAGACCCAGTACTTC
cdr3_aa: CASSVEKGTAQETQYF

v_call: TRBV21-1
clone_size: once
j_call: TRBJ2-5
d_call: .
cdr3_nt: TGTGCCAGCAGCTTTCGCCCAAGGGGCCACCAAGAGACCCAGTACTTC
cdr3_aa: CASSFRPRGHQETQYF

v_call: TRBV9
clone_size: few
j_call: TRBJ2-5
d_call: TRBD1
cdr3_nt: TGTGCCAGCAGCGTATCAGGGGGTGAAGAGACCCAGTACTTC
cdr3_aa: CASSVSGGEETQYF

v_call: TRBV7-2
clone_size: .
j_call: TRBJ2-5
d_call: .
cdr3_nt: TGTGCCAGCAGCAACCGTCTGGCGGCCCAAGAGACCCAGTACTTC
cdr3_aa: CASSNRLAAQETQYF

v_call: TRBV6-5
clone_size: few
j_call: TRBJ1-6
d_call: .
cdr3_nt: TGTGCCAGCAGATTCGAGACGGACAATTCACCCCTCCACTTT
cdr3_aa: CASRFETDNSPLHF